The 21 T cell receptor beta chains presented below share a single source sample, sequenced in a study of blood T cell repertoires in COVID-19. TCRdb's table, derived via immunoSEQ multiplex PCR, lists solely in-frame clones and lacks some. The table lists a few hundred thousand clones, about 90% of them singletons. Sequencing was performed on PBMCs or T cells enriched from blood (not recorded which). These receptors all stem from a man aged 30 to 39 who had recovered from COVID-19.

V is TRBV4-1 and J is TRBJ1-1, with D tentatively TRBD1 (6 bases). CDR1 is MGHRA and CDR2 is YSYEKL in the germline V gene. The ends were cut back, 2 bases at V and 8 bases at J, with 18 bases in the middle. The CDR3 sequence is 15 residues long. DNA of the CDR3: TGCGCCAGCAGCCAACAGACAGGAAAGGCCAGGGAAGCTTTCTTT. Translated: CASSQQTGKAREAFF.

This chain joins TRBV5-4 and TRBJ2-2; D is possibly TRBD1 (5 bases). Germline-derived CDR1 and CDR2 are SGHNT and YYREEE (reference sequence). The CDR3 is made up of 15 amino acids. Between the trimmed V and J ends, which lost 2 bases and 0 bases, there was a span of 8 bases. CDR3 amino acids: CASSFQGTNTGELFF. As DNA, the CDR3 is TGTGCCAGCAGCTTTCAGGGTACGAACACCGGGGAGCTGTTTTTT.

V is TRBV5-1 and J is TRBJ2-5; 8 bases line up with TRBD1. The germline V gene encodes CDR1 SGHRS and CDR2 YFSETQ. This CDR3 is built from 15 residues. V gave up 4 bases and J gave up 4 bases; unmatched junction bases: 9. The DNA of the CDR3 is TGCGCCAGCAGCACCGGACAGGGACTCGGAGAGACCCAGTACTTC. This codes for CASSTGQGLGETQYF.

Regarding this clone: The identical CDR3 is also encoded by other nucleotide sequences in the sample. The chain combines TRBV12-5 with TRBJ2-2; TRBD2 matches 11 bases. CDR1 LGHNT and CDR2 FRNRAP come from the germline V gene. Trimming took 6 bases from V and 1 from J; bases not matched to a gene: 4. The CDR3 runs to 16 residues. For the CDR3, the DNA is TGTGCTAGTGGCCCCGGGACTAGCGGGAACACCGGGGAGCTGTTTTTT. This translates into CASGPGTSGNTGELFF.

The chain is built from TRBV7-9 and TRBJ1-3; D is unresolved. Germline V CDR1 and CDR2: SEHNR, FQNEAQ (reference sequence). CDR3 length equals 14 residues. Trimming removed 3 bases from V and 3 bases from J, with 9 bases in between. DNA for the CDR3: TGTGCCAGCAGCTTGAGCGGGGATGGAAACACCATATATTTT. Its protein is CASSLSGDGNTIYF.

The chain employs TRBV28 and TRBJ1-6; TRBD1 matches at 8 bases. This CDR3 is built from 15 residues. V lost 5 bases to trimming and J lost 10 bases; unmatched junction nucleotides: 10. The germline V gene encodes CDR1 MDHEN and CDR2 SYDVKM. CDR3 sequence reads: CASSPHRQGRSPLHF. The CDR3 DNA reads as TGTGCCAGCAGTCCACACCGACAGGGGAGATCACCCCTCCACTTT. Full variable domain (remainder filled in from reference TRBV28 and TRBJ1-6): DVKVTQSSRYLVKRTGEKVFLECVQDMDHENMFWYRQDPGLGLRLIYFSYDVKMKEKGDIPEGYSVSREKKERFSLILESASTNQTSMYLCASSPHRQGRSPLHFGNGTRLTVT.

The chain recombines TRBV19 with TRBJ2-7; 7 nucleotides align to TRBD2. V dropped 5 bases and J dropped 2; count of bases not matched to a gene: 12. Per germline, CDR1 LNHDA and CDR2 SQIVND (reference sequence). This CDR3 comprises 16 residues. CDR3 nucleotide sequence: TGTGCCAGTAGTCTCGGAGACGGACTAGTACCCTACGAGCAGTACTTC. This gives the protein CASSLGDGLVPYEQYF.

The chain carries TRBV19 and TRBJ1-3; 12 bases map to TRBD1. The CDR3 contains 17 residues. The germline V gene encodes CDR1 LNHDA and CDR2 SQIVND (reference sequence). With 7 bases clipped from V and 3 bases from J, the junction kept 10 bases outside the gene matches. The DNA of the CDR3 is TGTGCCAGTACCGTCACCGGGACAGGGGGCTTTGGAAACACCATATATTTT. This encodes CASTVTGTGGFGNTIYF.

The chain joins TRBV3-1 (or the pseudogene TRBV3-2) to TRBJ2-1; 7 nucleotides align to TRBD2. Germline loops: CDR1 LGHDT, CDR2 YNNKEL (reference sequence). The CDR3 sequence is 14 residues long. V lost 7 bases, J lost 2 bases, and 5 bases stayed unmatched. The CDR3 bases are TGTGCCAGCACCATAGCGGGTGCCTACAATGAGCAGTTCTTC. Its protein product is CASTIAGAYNEQFF.

The chain carries TRBV2 and TRBJ2-7, with D perhaps matching TRBD2 (5 bases). Deletions cut 2 bases from V and 5 bases from J, with 16 bases between. The CDR3 runs 15 residues. Looked up from germline, CDR1 is SNHLY and CDR2 is FYNNEI. CDR3 DNA: TGTGCCAGCAGTGAACCGGCAGGAGGCCTGAACGAGCAGTACTTC. This gives the protein CASSEPAGGLNEQYF.

The chain recombines TRBV15 with TRBJ2-5; TRBD1 aligns across 9 bases. The CDR3 runs to 15 residues. The junction had 5 bases not matched to a gene; V was cut back by 1 base and J by 5 bases. Germline CDR1 LNHNV, CDR2 YYDKDF (reference sequence). This CDR3 reads CATSRGTGGQETQYF. CDR3 nucleotides: TGTGCCACCAGCAGAGGTACAGGGGGCCAGGAGACCCAGTACTTC.

This clone was observed a single time. The rearrangement joins TRBV7-8 to TRBJ2-3, with 10 bases matching TRBD2. CDR1 and CDR2 from the germline V gene are SGHVS and FQNEAQ. The CDR3 sequence is 16 residues long. Trimming cost V 5 bases and J 0 bases; bases outside gene matches: 5. CDR3 sequence: CASSGWTSGSTDTQYF. DNA for the CDR3: TGTGCCAGCAGCGGCTGGACTAGCGGAAGCACAGATACGCAGTATTTT.

J is TRBJ1-1 and V is TRBV28; 9 bases are shared with TRBD1. The CDR3 sequence is 14 residues long. The J segment lost 4 bases and the V segment lost 5 bases, leaving 5 bases of the junction unmatched. Germline V CDR1 and CDR2: MDHEN, SYDVKM. Here the CDR3 DNA reads TGTGCCAGCAGTCCCAACAGGGGGCGCACTGAAGCTTTCTTT. It yields the protein CASSPNRGRTEAFF.

The V call is TRBV5-6, the J call TRBJ1-1; D not resolved. The CDR3 extends over 14 amino acids. Trimming took 1 base from V and 1 from J, leaving 8 bases between them. The germline V gene encodes CDR1 SGHDT and CDR2 YYEEEE. CDR3 protein: CASSLSPGNTEAFF. CDR3 sequence (DNA): TGTGCCAGCAGCTTGTCTCCAGGGAACACTGAAGCTTTCTTT.

The rearrangement uses TRBV28 and TRBJ1-2; weak D call: TRBD1 (6 bases). CDR1 is MDHEN and CDR2 is SYDVKM in the germline V gene. The CDR3 is 13 amino acids. Trimming left V 4 bases short and J 7 bases short, with 13 bases between. The CDR3 DNA reads as TGTGCCAGCAGTTACAGGGAAAGGGGTGGCTACACCTTC. This codes for CASSYRERGGYTF.

This rearrangement joins TRBV27 to TRBJ1-2, with a possible D match to TRBD1 (6 bases). This CDR3 has 14 residues. Trimming took off 3 bases at V and 5 bases at J, with 13 bases between the two ends. The germline CDR1 and CDR2 sequences are MNHEY and SMNVEV (reference sequence). The CDR3 loop reads CASSFLGGRYGYTF. The CDR3 coding sequence is TGTGCCAGCAGTTTCCTGGGGGGGCGTTATGGCTACACCTTC.

The chain recombines TRBV7-6 with TRBJ1-5; TRBD1 is a possible D gene (6 bases). Germline lookup yields CDR1 SGHVS and CDR2 FNYEAQ. V lost 5 bases and J 0 bases, leaving 14 bases between the germline ends. This CDR3 is built from 16 residues. CDR3 in DNA: TGTGCCAGCAGCCCCGGGACAAAGAATAGCAATCAGCCCCAGCATTTT. Amino acids: CASSPGTKNSNQPQHF.

This clone was detected a few times. The chain is built from TRBV7-9 and TRBJ2-1; 7 bases are a match to TRBD2. CDR3 length: 15 amino acids. The V and J ends lost 4 bases and 5 bases, in that order; junction bases with no gene match: 8. CDR1 is SEHNR and CDR2 is FQNEAQ in the germline V gene (reference sequence). CDR3 DNA: TGTGCCAGCAGCTCCTGGGAAGGACTAGACAATGAGCAGTTCTTC. Amino acids: CASSSWEGLDNEQFF.

The rearrangement uses TRBV7-7 and TRBJ1-4; D is unresolved. Trimming took 8 bases from V and 7 from J, leaving 14 bases between them. The CDR3 sequence is 13 residues long. The germline V gene has CDR1 SSHAT and CDR2 FNYEAQ (reference sequence). CDR3 residues: CASGAGYGEKLFF. For the CDR3, the DNA is TGTGCCAGCGGAGCGGGGTACGGTGAAAAACTGTTTTTT.

The chain recombines TRBV19 with TRBJ1-5, with 7 bases lining up with TRBD1. The CDR3 extends over 14 amino acids. The V gene's germline CDR1 is LNHDA and CDR2 SQIVND (reference sequence). Germline trimming cut 4 bases from V and 10 bases from J; bases unmatched to any gene: 10. CDR3 residues: CASSKDRNPGPQHF. The CDR3 DNA sequence: TGTGCCAGTAGTAAGGACAGGAACCCAGGACCCCAGCATTTT.

The chain employs TRBV19 and TRBJ2-2; D is possibly TRBD1 (5 bases). The CDR3 extends over 14 amino acids. Germline values: CDR1 LNHDA, CDR2 SQIVND (reference sequence). V lost 4 bases to trimming and J lost 4 bases, with 10 bases between them. The CDR3 nucleotides read TGTGCCAGTAGTAGACAGCGAGCCACCGGGGAGCTGTTTTTT. The encoded protein is CASSRQRATGELFF.